This is a list of T cell receptor beta chains from one sample in a study of PD-L1 blockade in urothelial cancer. Libraries were prepared by immunoSEQ multiplex PCR; TCRdb keeps only in-frame clonotypes and omits some of them. The table lists 70,000 to 75,000 clones, approximately 80% of them singletons. This sample comprised PBMCs, obtained around atezolizumab (anti-PD-L1) treatment. These receptors came from a man aged 65 to 79 with urothelial cancer. Both conserved end residues are part of each CDR3. The D gene is left open where the match is weak. A row's size may be missing; if present it is once, few, many or a size class.

d_gene	len	j_gene	v_gene	abundance	CDR3aa	CDR3nt
TRBD2	17	TRBJ2-2	TRBV19	NA	CASRLAGAGRGTGELFF	TGTGCCAGTAGGCTAGCGGGAGCTGGGAGAGGAACCGGGGAGCTGTTTTTT
TRBD1	15	TRBJ2-2	TRBV5-1	NA	CASSQGQENTGELFF	TGCGCCAGCAGCCAAGGACAGGAGAACACCGGGGAGCTGTTTTTT
NA	16	TRBJ2-4	TRBV11-2	NA	CASSFLQGSVGDIQYF	TGTGCCAGCAGCTTTCTCCAGGGCTCCGTCGGAGACATTCAGTACTTC
NA	10	TRBJ2-7	TRBV2	NA	CASRDLVQYF	TGTGCCAGCAGGGACTTGGTGCAGTACTTC
NA	13	TRBJ2-1	TRBV7-2	once	CASSEQEPGEQFF	TGTGCCAGCAGCGAACAAGAACCAGGCGAGCAGTTCTTC
TRBD2	13	TRBJ2-1	TRBV7-9	NA	CASSLTSLVEQFF	TGTGCCAGCAGCTTGACTAGCCTAGTAGAGCAGTTCTTC
TRBD1	17	TRBJ1-3	TRBV29-1	NA	CSVEDRQGAVSGNTIYF	TGCAGCGTTGAAGACAGACAGGGGGCAGTATCTGGAAACACCATATATTTT
NA	14	TRBJ2-3	TRBV30	many	CAWTSIGRLDTQYF	TGTGCCTGGACCTCAATAGGGAGGCTAGATACGCAGTATTTT
TRBD2	13	TRBJ2-3	TRBV6-5	NA	CASSSVGGDTQYF	TGTGCCAGCAGTTCAGTCGGGGGGGATACGCAGTATTTT
NA	15	TRBJ1-4	TRBV7-9	NA	CASSSSRPFNEKLFF	TGTGCCAGCAGCTCAAGCCGTCCTTTTAATGAAAAACTGTTTTTT
NA	15	TRBJ2-5	TRBV27	NA	CASRPQGNLQETQYF	TGTGCCAGCAGGCCCCAGGGGAACCTCCAAGAGACCCAGTACTTC
TRBD2	15	TRBJ2-3	TRBV5-4	NA	CASRGLAGVSDTQYF	TGTGCCAGCCGAGGACTAGCGGGAGTGTCAGATACGCAGTATTTT
TRBD2	15	TRBJ2-1	TRBV7-3	NA	CASSFTSASYNEQFF	TGTGCCAGCAGCTTTACTAGCGCCAGCTACAATGAGCAGTTCTTC
TRBD1	14	TRBJ1-5	TRBV27	NA	CASSLQGDGQPQHF	TGTGCCAGCAGTTTACAGGGGGATGGTCAGCCCCAGCATTTT
TRBD1	15	TRBJ2-7	TRBV10-1	few	CASSAGQGLSYEQYF	TGCGCCAGCAGTGCCGGACAGGGGCTCTCCTACGAGCAGTACTTC
TRBD2	14	TRBJ2-2	TRBV5-1	NA	CASSLAGGAGELFF	TGCGCCAGCAGCTTGGCCGGGGGGGCCGGGGAGCTGTTTTTT
NA	16	TRBJ1-1	TRBV21-1	NA	CASTRGQVLGDTEAFF	TGTGCCAGCACCAGAGGACAGGTCTTAGGCGACACTGAAGCTTTCTTT
TRBD2	17	TRBJ2-1	TRBV7-9	few	CASSPGASGREDNEQFF	TGTGCCAGCAGCCCAGGGGCTAGCGGGAGAGAGGATAATGAGCAGTTCTTC
NA	15	TRBJ1-4	TRBV11-2	NA	CASSLVGRHDEKLFF	TGTGCCAGCAGCTTAGTAGGGAGGCACGATGAAAAACTGTTTTTT
TRBD1	18	TRBJ2-6	TRBV15	NA	CATSPRPGTGVGANVLTF	TGTGCCACCAGCCCCCGTCCCGGGACAGGGGTTGGGGCCAACGTCCTGACTTTC
TRBD1	14	TRBJ2-7	TRBV27	NA	CASRDRVSSYEQYF	TGTGCCAGCAGGGACAGGGTTAGCTCCTACGAGCAGTACTTC
NA	16	TRBJ1-2	TRBV2	NA	CASSDVSPEFLGGYTF	TGTGCCAGCAGTGACGTTTCCCCGGAGTTTTTGGGTGGCTACACCTTC
NA	11	TRBJ2-7	TRBV29-1	NA	CSVGTSYEQYF	TGCAGCGTTGGGACAAGTTACGAGCAGTACTTC
TRBD2	15	TRBJ2-3	TRBV4-1	NA	CASSPGLVSTDTQYF	TGCGCCAGCAGCCCGGGACTAGTATCCACAGATACGCAGTATTTT
TRBD2	17	TRBJ2-1	TRBV5-1	NA	CASSHLGGASGENEQFF	TGCGCCAGCAGCCACCTTGGAGGGGCTAGCGGAGAAAATGAGCAGTTCTTC
TRBD2	15	TRBJ2-7	TRBV9	NA	CASSVVSSGSSEQYF	TGTGCCAGCAGCGTAGTCTCTAGCGGGAGTTCCGAGCAGTACTTC
TRBD2	14	TRBJ2-3	TRBV6-1	NA	CASPAGAVTDTQYF	TGTGCCAGCCCGGCGGGAGCCGTCACAGATACGCAGTATTTT
TRBD2	15	TRBJ2-3	TRBV5-1	NA	CASRVAGARPDTQYF	TGCGCCAGCAGAGTAGCGGGAGCTCGCCCAGATACGCAGTATTTT
TRBD2	17	TRBJ2-1	TRBV5-1	NA	CASSLGVGLDNYNEQFF	TGCGCCAGCAGCTTGGGCGTGGGACTAGACAATTACAATGAGCAGTTCTTC
NA	13	TRBJ1-1	TRBV28	NA	CASSFVVNTEAFF	TGTGCCAGCAGTTTTGTCGTGAACACTGAAGCTTTCTTT
NA	14	TRBJ1-1	TRBV7-3	NA	CASSLSGFDTEAFF	TGTGCCAGCAGCTTATCAGGGTTTGATACTGAAGCTTTCTTT
NA	20	TRBJ2-1	TRBV5-1	NA	CASSTYPGSGTTPSYNEQFF	TGCGCCAGCAGCACCTACCCCGGGAGTGGCACTACTCCCTCCTACAATGAGCAGTTCTTC
NA	16	TRBJ1-2	TRBV15	NA	CATSRDSTGINYGYTF	TGTGCCACCAGCAGAGACTCGACAGGAATTAACTATGGCTACACCTTC
NA	17	TRBJ2-1	TRBV12-2	NA	CASRLARRTPASNEQFF	TGTGCAAGTCGCTTAGCTCGGAGGACCCCGGCGAGCAATGAGCAGTTCTTC
NA	13	TRBJ1-1	TRBV11-2	NA	CASSFGGPSEAFF	TGTGCCAGCAGCTTCGGTGGGCCCTCTGAAGCTTTCTTT
NA	16	TRBJ2-1	TRBV19	NA	CASSKQQGFDLYEQFF	TGTGCCAGTAGTAAACAACAGGGTTTCGACCTCTATGAGCAGTTCTTC
NA	14	TRBJ2-1	TRBV6-5	few	CASKNTNQYNEQFF	TGTGCCAGCAAGAACACCAACCAATACAATGAGCAGTTCTTC
NA	14	TRBJ2-7	TRBV9	NA	CASSVGNRADEQYF	TGTGCCAGCAGCGTAGGCAACAGGGCGGACGAGCAGTACTTC
TRBD2	16	TRBJ2-2	TRBV5-6	NA	CASSRGLAGYTGELFF	TGTGCCAGCAGCCGGGGACTAGCGGGGTACACCGGGGAGCTGTTTTTT